This passage covers 2 T cell receptor beta chains from one sample sequenced in a study of identical twins. TCRdb reprocessed the 5' RACE reads with MiXCR, giving one entry per CDR3 protein. Of a few hundred thousand distinct CDR3 sequences listed, more than 9% were seen once; the top ten hold 3%. This same sample was also taken into another study, of yellow fever vaccine responses in identical twins.

Input material: PBMCs. All receptors come from a woman under 30 in good health.

This clonotype was picked up a small number of times. V gene TRBV14 combines with J gene TRBJ2-2; D call uncertain. V lost 6 bases and J 4 bases, leaving 15 bases between the germline ends. The CDR3 loop spans 15 amino acids. CDR1 and CDR2 (germline): SGHDN, FVKESK. CDR3 loop: CASSLRSQRTGELFF. In DNA, the CDR3 is TGTGCCAGCAGTCTTCGAAGCCAACGCACCGGGGAGCTGTTTTTT. The full variable domain, in which reference TRBV14 and TRBJ2-2 provide the parts outside the CDR3, is EAGVTQFPSHSVIEKGQTVTLRCDPISGHDNLYWYRRVMGKEIKFLLHFVKESKQDESGMPNNRFLAERTGGTYSTLKVQPAELEDSGVYFCASSLRSQRTGELFFGEGSRLTVL.

The gene calls are TRBV4-3 and TRBJ2-3, with a weak D call TRBD1 (6 bases). The germline CDR1 and CDR2 sequences are LGHNA and YSLEER. The CDR3 has 16 residues. V lost 0 bases, J lost 3 bases, and 13 bases lay in between. CDR3 in DNA: TGCGCCAGCAGCCAAGAGGGAACAGGGCAAACAGATACGCAGTATTTT. This encodes CASSQEGTGQTDTQYF.